These 25 T cell receptor beta chains share one sample of origin, sequenced in a study of Ad26.COV2.S vaccination and SARS-CoV-2 variants. Sequenced by immunoSEQ multiplex PCR; TCRdb stores in-frame clones only, minus some. Here the sample spans around 450,000 clones, 85% to 90% being singletons. Treatment meaning: about 20 received Ad26.COV2.S at low or high dose, single or two shots; about 5 received placebo; per-sample allocation not given. Sample collection was performed on day 63 after the first vaccine or placebo injection. The sample here was peripheral blood, taken in a trial of Ad26.COV2.S vaccine versus placebo. The receptors were sampled from a person between 18 and 60 years old who received the Ad26.COV2.S COVID-19 vaccine or a placebo.

This chain connects TRBV7-6 to TRBJ2-2; 9 bases map to TRBD2. This CDR3 has 16 amino acids. CDR1 and CDR2 from the germline V gene are SGHVS and FNYEAQ. The V and J ends lost 4 bases and 2 bases, in that order; junction bases with no gene match: 5. CDR3 coding DNA: TGTGCCAGCAGCTGGTTTAGCGGGGGTAACACCGGGGAGCTGTTTTTT. Translating gives CASSWFSGGNTGELFF.

The V gene is TRBV19, the J gene TRBJ2-5; possible D gene TRBD2, 5 bases. The CDR3 loop spans 10 amino acids. The germline gives CDR1 LNHDA, CDR2 SQIVND (reference sequence). With 10 bases removed from V and 5 bases from J, the gap between germline ends came to 8 bases. CDR3 coding DNA: TGTGCCACTGGACTTGAGACCCAGTACTTC. Translating it yields CATGLETQYF.

The chain employs TRBV18 and TRBJ2-1; tentative D call: TRBD2 (6 bases). V dropped 4 bases and J dropped 4 bases, with 17 bases sitting between them. The CDR3 contains 16 residues. Germline V gene lookup returns CDR1 KGHSH and CDR2 LQKENI. The DNA of the CDR3 is TGTGCCAGCTCACGGGAAGGGACTCTTAGATACAATGAGCAGTTCTTC. It is translated as CASSREGTLRYNEQFF.

J is TRBJ1-2 and V is TRBV5-1; D remains ambiguous. Germline V CDR1 and CDR2: SGHRS, YFSETQ. CDR3 length: 16 amino acids. Deletions cut 2 bases from V and 2 bases from J, with 16 bases between. This CDR3 reads CASSLEGPQTNYGYTF. In nucleotides, the CDR3 is TGCGCCAGCAGCTTAGAAGGGCCCCAGACAAACTATGGCTACACCTTC. The variable domain in full, with the rest retrieved from reference TRBV5-1 and TRBJ1-2, is KAGVTQTPRYLIKTRGQQVTLSCSPISGHRSVSWYQQTPGQGLQFLFEYFSETQRNKGNFPGRFSGRQFSNSRSEMNVSTLELGDSALYLCASSLEGPQTNYGYTFGSGTRLTVV.

This clone was recorded only once. The genes are TRBV11-2 and TRBJ2-6; D is unresolved. The CDR3 consists of 15 residues. CDR1 is SGHAT and CDR2 is FQNNGV in the germline V gene. Trimming shortened V by 6 bases and J by 0 bases, and 9 bases separated the two germline ends. Here the CDR3 DNA reads TGTGCCAGCAGACTTCCGGGCTCTGGGGCCAACGTCCTGACTTTC. The encoded protein is CASRLPGSGANVLTF.

V is TRBV7-3 and J is TRBJ2-1, with 7 positions matching TRBD2. J lost 0 bases, V lost 6 bases, and 5 bases had no gene match. The CDR3 runs 15 residues. Per the germline V gene, CDR1 is SGHTA and CDR2 is FQGTGA. The CDR3 DNA reads TGTGCCAGCAGTATCGGGGGGAGCTCCTACAATGAGCAGTTCTTC. It encodes CASSIGGSSYNEQFF.

This chain links TRBV19 with TRBJ1-4, with 7 bases fitting TRBD1. Per the germline V gene, CDR1 is LNHDA and CDR2 is SQIVND (reference sequence). Losses at the gene ends were 4 bases for V and 4 bases for J; bases not matched to a gene: 9. There are 16 residues in the CDR3. The CDR3 loop is CASSTRTGGYNEKLFF. The CDR3 region has the DNA TGTGCCAGTAGTACCCGGACAGGAGGATATAATGAAAAACTGTTTTTT.

CDR3 amino acids: CASSLEPRVTQYF. The CDR3 DNA follows: TGTGCCAGCAGTTTGGAGCCGAGGGTAACCCAGTACTTC. The gene calls are TRBV28 and TRBJ2-5; TRBD2 is a possible D gene (5 bases). Germline loops: CDR1 MDHEN, CDR2 SYDVKM. Trimming pared 3 bases from V and 8 bases from J, leaving 13 bases between. The CDR3 consists of 13 residues.

The CDR3 sequence: CATSNPYEQYV. DNA of the CDR3: TGTGCCACCAGCAATCCCTACGAGCAGTACGTC. The rearrangement joins TRBV5-8 to TRBJ2-7; D remains ambiguous. The CDR3 has 11 amino acids. From germline, CDR1 is SGHTS and CDR2 YDEGEE.

The chain recombines TRBV7-2 with TRBJ2-3, with unresolved D. This CDR3 is 13 amino acids long. CDR1 is SGHTA and CDR2 is FQGNSA in the germline V gene. V was shortened by 3 bases and J by 4 bases, with 8 bases between the two germline ends. The CDR3 region has the DNA TGTGCCAGCAGCTTCAATTGGGCAGATACGCAGTATTTT. This gives the protein CASSFNWADTQYF. The variable domain in full, with the rest retrieved from reference TRBV7-2 and TRBJ2-3, is GAGVSQSPSNKVTEKGKDVELRCDPISGHTALYWYRQSLGQGLEFLIYFQGNSAPDKSGLPSDRFSAERTGGSVSTLTIQRTQQEDSAVYLCASSFNWADTQYFGPGTRLTVL.

The V gene is TRBV27, the J gene TRBJ1-2, with 7 bases identical to TRBD1. With V trimmed by 6 bases and J by 4 bases, 11 bases remained unmatched. CDR1 is MNHEY, CDR2 SMNVEV, per germline (reference sequence). The CDR3 has 15 residues. Written as DNA, the CDR3 is TGTGCCAGCAGCATTACAACGGACAGGAGCTATGGCTACACCTTC. Its protein product is CASSITTDRSYGYTF.

The chain is built from TRBV30 and TRBJ1-6, with 8 bases identical to TRBD1. The CDR3 sequence is 15 residues long. Germline V lookup: CDR1 GTSNPN, CDR2 SVGIG (reference sequence). The CDR3 region is CAVDRGSSYNSPLHF. CDR3 coding DNA: TGTGCAGTTGACAGGGGAAGCTCCTATAATTCACCCCTCCACTTT.

The chain has TRBV4-1 and TRBJ1-6; D uncertain. Germline lookup yields CDR1 MGHRA and CDR2 YSYEKL. V was pared by 1 base and J by 18 bases, with 13 bases between. The CDR3 length is 12 residues. The DNA for the CDR3 is TGCGCCAGCAGCCAAGGACGAGGGCCCAGCCACTTT. Translating it yields CASSQGRGPSHF.

The chain links TRBV7-2 to TRBJ2-5; D is perhaps TRBD2 (5 bases). The CDR3 totals 14 residues. Trimming took off 5 bases at V and 5 bases at J, with 15 bases between the two ends. Germline CDR1 reads SGHTA; CDR2 reads FQGNSA. The CDR3 DNA follows: TGTGCCAGCAGCAGAACTTCGGGGTGGGAGACCCAGTACTTC. Its translation: CASSRTSGWETQYF.

The V and J genes are TRBV7-3 and TRBJ2-5; the match to TRBD2 covers 7 bases. V shed 3 bases and J 4 bases; nucleotides not matched to a gene: 8. Germline CDR1 and CDR2: SGHTA and FQGTGA. The CDR3 totals 15 residues. The CDR3 region has the DNA TGTGCCAGCAGCTTTGGACTAGGCCCTGGAGAGACCCAGTACTTC. Protein sequence: CASSFGLGPGETQYF.

This clone was picked up one time. The chain carries TRBV18 and TRBJ2-7; unclear D gene. Germline loops: CDR1 KGHSH, CDR2 LQKENI. The ends were cut back, 3 bases at V and 4 bases at J, with 13 bases in the middle. The CDR3 spans 14 residues. The CDR3 protein is CASSPTPGEYEQYF. CDR3 DNA sequence: TGTGCCAGCTCACCCACTCCCGGTGAGTACGAGCAGTACTTC.

This clone was recorded only once. This chain uses TRBV12-3 or TRBV12-4 with TRBJ1-1; no reliable D call. The CDR3 consists of 12 residues. Trimming shortened V by 5 bases and J by 7 bases, and 11 bases separated the two germline ends. This CDR3 reads CASSRDPDEAFF. For the CDR3, the DNA is TGTGCCAGCAGTAGGGATCCGGATGAAGCTTTCTTT.

V is TRBV15 and J is TRBJ2-1; 7 positions agree with TRBD2. The germline V gene has CDR1 LNHNV and CDR2 YYDKDF (reference sequence). J was trimmed by 1 base and V by 3 bases; bases with no gene match: 12. This CDR3 spans 18 amino acids. The CDR3 sequence is CATSRGPGSGLSYNEQFF. CDR3 nucleotides: TGTGCCACCAGCAGGGGTCCCGGTAGCGGGCTATCCTACAATGAGCAGTTCTTC.

V and J are TRBV29-1 and TRBJ1-6; no reliable D call. The V end was cut by 0 bases, the J end by 3 bases, with 6 bases between. Germline V CDR1 and CDR2: SQVTM, ANQGSEA. The CDR3 has 14 amino acids. CDR3 nucleotide sequence: TGCAGCGTTGAAGATCAAGACTATAATTCACCCCTCCACTTT. This sequence encodes CSVEDQDYNSPLHF.

With respect to this clone: Because the CDR3's place on the DNA is in doubt, the DNA is left out and the CDR3 is given as listed by TCRdb. The chain links TRBV28 to TRBJ2-7; the table calls TRBD2, which could not be checked here. Per germline, CDR1 MDHEN and CDR2 SYDVKM. The CDR3 extends over 14 residues, inclusive of both ends. The CDR3 here is CASSLSLRGHEQYF.

The chain carries TRBV27 and TRBJ1-3, with unresolved D. The length of the CDR3 is 13 residues. In germline, CDR1 is MNHEY, CDR2 SMNVEV (reference sequence). The germline V and J ends were trimmed by 10 bases and 4 bases, with 14 bases remaining between them. The CDR3 here is CATPADGGNTIYF. The CDR3, as DNA: TGTGCCACCCCTGCGGACGGAGGAAACACCATATATTTT.

The chain combines TRBV4-1 with TRBJ2-5, with 7 positions matching TRBD2. Losses at the gene ends were 3 bases for V and 0 bases for J; bases not matched to a gene: 10. The CDR3 sequence is 17 residues long. Germline lookup yields CDR1 MGHRA and CDR2 YSYEKL. The CDR3 DNA reads TGCGCCAGCAGCCATATGATGCTAGCGGTGTACCAAGAGACCCAGTACTTC. Its protein product is CASSHMMLAVYQETQYF.

This sequence joins TRBV19 and TRBJ2-1; 9 bases are a match to TRBD2. V was clipped by 7 bases and J by 5 bases; unmatched bases: 3. The CDR3 has 13 amino acids. Germline V gene data show CDR1 as LNHDA and CDR2 as SQIVND (reference sequence). CDR3 sequence (DNA): TGTGCCAGTATAGCGGGAGAGAACAATGAGCAGTTCTTC. This encodes CASIAGENNEQFF.

This clone was picked up a small number of times. The chain employs TRBV30 and TRBJ2-6, with D unresolved. V was pared by 6 bases and J by 0 bases, with 6 bases between. Germline V gene sequence: CDR1 GTSNPN, CDR2 SVGIG (reference sequence). This CDR3 comprises 13 residues. CDR3 amino acids: CACGYSGANVLTF. The CDR3 coding sequence is TGTGCCTGCGGATACTCTGGGGCCAACGTCCTGACTTTC.

This clone was seen only once. CDR3 in amino acids: CASSSTRGAMNTEAFF. The CDR3 DNA reads TGTGCCAGCAGTTCCACCCGGGGAGCGATGAACACTGAAGCTTTCTTT. V usage is TRBV6-5 and J usage is TRBJ1-1; D call uncertain. V was clipped by 4 bases and J by 0 bases, with 15 bases between them. From germline, CDR1 is MNHEY and CDR2 SVGAGI. This CDR3 contains 16 residues.